These T cell receptor beta chains were read from a single sample in a study of T-cell memory formation after mild COVID-19. TCRdb analysed the 5' RACE reads with MiXCR anew, one entry per CDR3 protein. The table has around 200,000 distinct CDR3 sequences, 9.5% to 10% seen once. Sequencing used PBMCs or a T cell subset sorted from them (not recorded which). These receptors were taken from a young man who had mild COVID-19 (a few samples of this study predate the infection). Cell type and time point are not known. CDR3s include the opening cysteine and the closing phenylalanine or tryptophan. A D gene is named only where the DNA matches it firmly. Where a row states a size, it is once, few, many or the class of an expanded clone; other rows omit it.

>TRBV4-1|TRBJ1-2|few|-
TGCGCCAGCAGCCAAGGGTCGTTTGGAGCTAACTATGGCTACACCTTC
CASSQGSFGANYGYTF
>TRBV7-6|TRBJ2-1|few|TRBD2
TGTGCCAGCAGCTCTATAGCGGGGGCTTACAATGAGCAGTTCTTC
CASSSIAGAYNEQFF
>TRBV20-1|TRBJ1-1|-|-
TGCAGTGCTAGAGCGGGAAACACTGAAGCTTTCTTT
CSARAGNTEAFF
>TRBV5-1|TRBJ1-1|many|-
TGCGCCAGCAGCTTGCAACGGAACACTGAAGCTTTCTTT
CASSLQRNTEAFF
>TRBV6-5|TRBJ1-6|-|-
TGTGCCAGCAGTTACGGACCTGATAATTCACCCCTCCACTTT
CASSYGPDNSPLHF
>TRBV10-3|TRBJ1-2|-|TRBD1
TGTGCCACCATTCGGGAGGGGGCCGTAGGCTATGGCTACACCTTC
CATIREGAVGYGYTF
>TRBV7-2|TRBJ2-1|-|-
TGTGCCAGCAGCCAAGAGTGGGGTAGGTCCTACAATGAGCAGTTCTTC
CASSQEWGRSYNEQFF
>TRBV5-1|TRBJ2-6|few|TRBD1
TGCGCCAGCAGCTTAAGGGCAGGGGGCGCCGGGGCCAACGTCCTGACTTTC
CASSLRAGGAGANVLTF
>TRBV12-3/TRBV12-4|TRBJ1-1|-|-
TGTGCCAGCAGTTCCCTGGTTGGGGGGTCCACTGAAGCTTTCTTT
CASSSLVGGSTEAFF
>TRBV4-3|TRBJ2-2|-|TRBD1
TGCGCCAGCAGCCAAGATCGTCGACAGGGGGCTGGTACCGGGGAGCTGTTTTTT
CASSQDRRQGAGTGELFF
>TRBV11-2|TRBJ2-1|many|TRBD2
TGTGCCAGCAGCTTCTCCCTCAGGGGACTTAAGCCGGGACTAGCGGGGGGGAAATACAATGAGCAGTTCTTC
CASSFSLRGLKPGLAGGKYNEQFF
>TRBV20-1|TRBJ2-3|many|TRBD2
TGCAGTGCTAGATTCGCGGGGGGGCCTATAGATACGCAGTATTTT
CSARFAGGPIDTQYF
>TRBV3-1|TRBJ1-6|few|-
TGTGCCAGCAGCCAAGAACACTTT
CASSQEHF
>TRBV5-6|TRBJ1-1|few|-
TGTGCCAGCAGCGCGGTAGGCGAGAACACTGAAGCTTTCTTT
CASSAVGENTEAFF
>TRBV5-1|TRBJ2-3|-|-
TGCGCCAGCAGCTCTGGACAGTGGGAAGATACGCAGTATTTT
CASSSGQWEDTQYF
>TRBV3-1|TRBJ2-2|few|-
TGTGCCAGCAGCCAATCCCCAGGGTCGAACACCGGGGAGCTGTTTTTT
CASSQSPGSNTGELFF
>TRBV7-2|TRBJ1-6|few|-
TGTGCCAGCAGCTTAGGAGGTCAGATCCCGAATTCACCCCTCCACTTT
CASSLGGQIPNSPLHF
>TRBV7-7|TRBJ2-5|many|-
TGTGCTAGCAGCGTGGCAGGGCTCGGGACCCAGTACTTC
CASSVAGLGTQYF
>TRBV7-2|TRBJ2-1|-|-
TGTGCCAGCAGCTTAGCGCCGACCGGTTACAATGAGCAGTTCTTC
CASSLAPTGYNEQFF
>TRBV11-2|TRBJ2-1|few|-
TGTGCCAGCAGCCCAGGTTTCTCCTACAATGAGCAGTTCTTC
CASSPGFSYNEQFF
>TRBV7-2|TRBJ2-1|-|-
TGTGCCAGCAGCCCCCCTGGGGCCAAACAATCCTACTTC
CASSPPGAKQSYF
>TRBV7-2|TRBJ2-1|-|-
TGTGCCAGCAGCTTAGCGGAGGGAGGTGAGCAGTTCTTC
CASSLAEGGEQFF
>TRBV20-1|TRBJ2-2|-|TRBD2
TGCAGTGCGAGAGGAGGGGCAGGCGGGGGGAACACCGGGGAGCTGTTTTTT
CSARGGAGGGNTGELFF
>TRBV11-3|TRBJ1-2|-|-
TGTGCCAGCAGCTTTGGGGGCGAGGATGGCTACACCTTC
CASSFGGEDGYTF
>TRBV12-3/TRBV12-4|TRBJ2-3|many|-
TGTGCCAGCACCGAAATAGATACGCAGTATTTT
CASTEIDTQYF
>TRBV7-9|TRBJ2-3|-|TRBD2
TGTGCCAGCAGCTCCGGAGCTACTAGCGGGGGCCCTCTAGTCACAGATACGCAGTATTTT
CASSSGATSGGPLVTDTQYF
>TRBV4-3|TRBJ2-7|many|-
TGCGCCAGCAGCCAAGACACACGAGGATACGAGCAGTACTTC
CASSQDTRGYEQYF
>TRBV6-5|TRBJ2-7|-|-
TGTGCCAGCAGTTACATACAGAACTACGAGCAGTACTTC
CASSYIQNYEQYF
>TRBV29-1|TRBJ1-2|few|-
TGCAGGGGGGGCCCATCGGGGTATGGCTACACCTTC
CRGGPSGYGYTF
>TRBV12-3/TRBV12-4|TRBJ2-1|few|-
TGTGCCAGCAGTTTACGGACCCTAGGGAATGAGCAGTTCTTC
CASSLRTLGNEQFF
>TRBV4-3|TRBJ2-3|few|-
TGCGCCAGCAGCCAAGATCCGGGGCGGGGAGGAAGCACAGATACGCAGTATTTT
CASSQDPGRGGSTDTQYF